This T cell receptor beta chain was recovered during a study of shared T cell receptors in the human thymus. Libraries were prepared by immunoSEQ multiplex PCR; TCRdb keeps only in-frame clonotypes and omits some of them. The repertoire holds tens of thousands of clones, with 90% to 95% as singletons. This clone was counted only a few times. The CDR3 runs to 16 residues. With 3 bases removed from V and 8 bases from J, the gap between germline ends came to 21 bases. From germline, CDR1 is SGHTS and CDR2 YDEGEE. The receptor was derived from a human donor. The chain has TRBV5-8 and TRBJ1-5; D is possibly TRBD1 (5 bases). The source material was thymocytes. CDR3 sequence: CASSSGGRWGKEPQHF. For the CDR3, the DNA is TGTGCCAGCAGCTCAGGCGGCAGGTGGGGCAAGGAGCCCCAGCATTTT. Combining the CDR3 with reference TRBV5-8 and TRBJ1-5 gives the whole variable domain EAGVTQSPTHLIKTRGQQATLRCSPISGHTSVYWYQQALGLGLQFLLWYDEGEERNRGNFPPRFSGRQFPNYSSELNVNALELEDSALYLCASSSGGRWGKEPQHFGDGTRLSIL.